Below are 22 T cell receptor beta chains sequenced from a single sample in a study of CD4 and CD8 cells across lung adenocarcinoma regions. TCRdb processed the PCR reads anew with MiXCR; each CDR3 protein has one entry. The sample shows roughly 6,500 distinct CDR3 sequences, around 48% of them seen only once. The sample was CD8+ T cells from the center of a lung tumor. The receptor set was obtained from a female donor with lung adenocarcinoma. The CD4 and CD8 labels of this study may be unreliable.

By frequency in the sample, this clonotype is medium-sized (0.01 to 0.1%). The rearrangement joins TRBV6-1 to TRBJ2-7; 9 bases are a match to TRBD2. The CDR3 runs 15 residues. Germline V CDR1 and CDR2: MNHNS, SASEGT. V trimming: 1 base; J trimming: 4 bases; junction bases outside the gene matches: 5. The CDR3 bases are TGTGCCAGCAGTGAAGAAGGCGGGGGGGGTTACGAGCAGTACTTC. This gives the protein CASSEEGGGGYEQYF.

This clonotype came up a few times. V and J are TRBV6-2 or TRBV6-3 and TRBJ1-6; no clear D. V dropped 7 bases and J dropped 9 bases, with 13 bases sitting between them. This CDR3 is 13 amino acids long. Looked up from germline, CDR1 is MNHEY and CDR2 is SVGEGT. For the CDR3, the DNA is TGTGCCAGCACCCGACCCTCGGGTTCACCCCTCCACTTT. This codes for CASTRPSGSPLHF.

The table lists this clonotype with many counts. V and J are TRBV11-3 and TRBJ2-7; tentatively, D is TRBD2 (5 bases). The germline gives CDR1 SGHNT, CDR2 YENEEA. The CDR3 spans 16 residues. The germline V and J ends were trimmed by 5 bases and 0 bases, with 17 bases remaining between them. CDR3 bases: TGTGCCAGCAGCCCCAGACCTACGGGGAGCTCCTACGAGCAGTACTTC. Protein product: CASSPRPTGSSYEQYF.

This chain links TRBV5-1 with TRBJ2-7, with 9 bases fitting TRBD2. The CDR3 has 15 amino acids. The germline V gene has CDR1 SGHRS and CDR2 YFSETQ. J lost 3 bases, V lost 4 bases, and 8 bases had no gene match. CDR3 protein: CASSLNSGSFYEQYF. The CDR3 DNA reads TGCGCCAGCAGCCTCAATAGCGGGAGTTTCTACGAGCAGTACTTC.

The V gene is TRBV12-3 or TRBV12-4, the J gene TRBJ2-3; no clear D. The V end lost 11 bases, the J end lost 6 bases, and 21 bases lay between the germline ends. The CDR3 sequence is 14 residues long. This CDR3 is CAGRLGHGWDTQYF. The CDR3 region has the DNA TGTGCCGGCCGTTTAGGTCATGGATGGGATACGCAGTATTTT.

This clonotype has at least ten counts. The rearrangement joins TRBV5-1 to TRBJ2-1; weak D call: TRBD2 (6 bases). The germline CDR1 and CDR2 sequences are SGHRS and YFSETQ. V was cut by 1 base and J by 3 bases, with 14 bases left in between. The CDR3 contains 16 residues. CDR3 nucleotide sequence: TGCGCCAGCAGCTTGCTATCGGGAGCTGGCTACAATGAGCAGTTCTTC. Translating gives CASSLLSGAGYNEQFF.

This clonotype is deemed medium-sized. CDR3 in DNA: TGTGCCAGCAGCTTGGGGGCTAGCACAGATACGCAGTATTTT. Translating gives CASSLGASTDTQYF. The chain joins TRBV7-3 to TRBJ2-3; the D gene is possibly TRBD1 (6 bases). CDR3 length: 14 residues. Trimming pared 3 bases from V and 0 bases from J, leaving 7 bases between. The V gene's germline CDR1 is SGHTA and CDR2 FQGTGA.

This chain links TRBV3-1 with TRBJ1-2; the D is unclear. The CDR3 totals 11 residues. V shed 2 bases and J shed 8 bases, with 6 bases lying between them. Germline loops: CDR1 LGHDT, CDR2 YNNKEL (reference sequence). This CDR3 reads CASSQSGGYTF. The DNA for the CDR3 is TGTGCCAGCAGCCAAAGTGGAGGCTACACCTTC.

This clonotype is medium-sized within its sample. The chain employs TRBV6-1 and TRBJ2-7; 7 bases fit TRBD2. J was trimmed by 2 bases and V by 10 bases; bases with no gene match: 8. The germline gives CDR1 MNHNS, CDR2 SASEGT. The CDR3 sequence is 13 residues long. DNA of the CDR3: TGTGCCACACGCGGGAGCCCTACCTACGAGCAGTACTTC. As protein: CATRGSPTYEQYF.

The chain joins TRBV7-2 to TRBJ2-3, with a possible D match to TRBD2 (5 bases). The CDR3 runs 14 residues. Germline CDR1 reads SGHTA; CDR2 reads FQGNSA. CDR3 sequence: CRSTGLGAKDTQYF. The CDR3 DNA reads TGTCGCAGCACCGGGCTGGGAGCCAAAGACACGCAGTATTTT.

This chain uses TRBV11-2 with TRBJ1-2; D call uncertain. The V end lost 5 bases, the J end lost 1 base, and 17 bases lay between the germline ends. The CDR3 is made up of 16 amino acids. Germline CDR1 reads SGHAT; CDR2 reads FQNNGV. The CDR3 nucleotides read TGTGCCAGCAGCCCCCGCGCCAGAGCTGATAACTATGGCTACACCTTC. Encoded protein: CASSPRARADNYGYTF.

CDR3 bases: TGTGCCAGCACCCCAGGGGGCAAAAATACTCAGTACTTC. As protein: CASTPGGKNTQYF. The chain recombines TRBV7-2 with TRBJ2-4, with 8 bases matching TRBD1. V shed 7 bases and J 12 bases; nucleotides not matched to a gene: 11. The CDR3 runs 13 residues. Germline V gene lookup returns CDR1 SGHTA and CDR2 FQGNSA.

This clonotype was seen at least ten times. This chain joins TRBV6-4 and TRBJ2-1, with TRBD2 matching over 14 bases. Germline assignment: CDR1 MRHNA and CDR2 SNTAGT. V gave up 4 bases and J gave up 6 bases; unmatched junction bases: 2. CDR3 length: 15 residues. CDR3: CASSGGTSGGNEQFF. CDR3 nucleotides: TGTGCCAGCAGTGGAGGGACTAGCGGGGGCAATGAGCAGTTCTTC.

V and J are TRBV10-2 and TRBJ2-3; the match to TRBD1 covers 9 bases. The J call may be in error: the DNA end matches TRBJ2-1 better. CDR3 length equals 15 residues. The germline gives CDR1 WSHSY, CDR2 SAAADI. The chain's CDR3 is CASSERDRVGHEQFF. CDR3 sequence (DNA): TGCGCCAGCAGTGAGCGGGACAGGGTAGGGCATGAGCAGTTCTTC.

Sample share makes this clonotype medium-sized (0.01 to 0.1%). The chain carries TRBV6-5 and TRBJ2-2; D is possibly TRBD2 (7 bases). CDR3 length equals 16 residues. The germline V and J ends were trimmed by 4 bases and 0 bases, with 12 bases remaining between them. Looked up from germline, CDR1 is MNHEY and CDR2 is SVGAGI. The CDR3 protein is CASSLRGGTNTGELFF. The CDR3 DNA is TGTGCCAGCAGTTTAAGGGGGGGCACGAACACCGGGGAGCTGTTTTTT.

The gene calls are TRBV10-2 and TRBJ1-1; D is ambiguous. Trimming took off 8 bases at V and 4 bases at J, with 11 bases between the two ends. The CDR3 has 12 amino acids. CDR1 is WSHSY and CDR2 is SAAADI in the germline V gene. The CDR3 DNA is TGCGCCAGCGGGCGGAGAGGCACTGAAGCTTTCTTT. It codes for CASGRRGTEAFF.

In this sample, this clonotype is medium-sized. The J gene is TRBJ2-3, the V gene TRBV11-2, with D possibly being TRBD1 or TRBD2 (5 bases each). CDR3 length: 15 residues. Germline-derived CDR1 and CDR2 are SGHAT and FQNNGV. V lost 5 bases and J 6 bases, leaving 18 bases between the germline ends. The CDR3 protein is CASSLEGAGADTQYF. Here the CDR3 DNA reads TGTGCCAGCAGCCTGGAAGGGGCCGGGGCGGATACGCAGTATTTT.

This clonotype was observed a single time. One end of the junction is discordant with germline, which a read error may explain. CDR3 DNA sequence: TGTGCCCGCAGCGCGCGTCAGCAAGACACCCAGTACTTC. Protein product: CARSARQQDTQYF. The chain carries TRBV11-3 and TRBJ2-1; D call uncertain. TRBJ2-5 explains the end of the DNA better; the J call may be wrong. The CDR3 sequence is 13 residues long. From germline, CDR1 is SGHNT and CDR2 YENEEA.

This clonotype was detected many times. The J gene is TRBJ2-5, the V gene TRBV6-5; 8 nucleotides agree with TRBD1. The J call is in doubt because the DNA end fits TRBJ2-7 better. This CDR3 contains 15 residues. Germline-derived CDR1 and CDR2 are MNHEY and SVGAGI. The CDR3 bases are TGTGCCAGCAGTTTGGGTGAGGACAGGGCAGCCGAGCAGTACTTC. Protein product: CASSLGEDRAAEQYF.

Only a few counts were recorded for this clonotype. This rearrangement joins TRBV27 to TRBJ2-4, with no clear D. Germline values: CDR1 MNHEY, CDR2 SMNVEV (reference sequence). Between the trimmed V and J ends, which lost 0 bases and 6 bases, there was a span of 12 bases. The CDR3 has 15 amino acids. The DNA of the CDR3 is TGTGCCAGCAGTTTATCGGGATCCCTTAGAAACATTCAGTACTTC. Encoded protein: CASSLSGSLRNIQYF.

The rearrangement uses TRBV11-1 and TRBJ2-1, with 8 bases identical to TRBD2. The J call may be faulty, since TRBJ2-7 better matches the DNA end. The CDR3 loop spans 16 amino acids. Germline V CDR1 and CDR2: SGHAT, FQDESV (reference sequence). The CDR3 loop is CASSVDEEAGVLVQYF. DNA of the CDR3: TGTGCCAGCAGCGTAGACGAGGAAGCGGGGGTGCTAGTGCAGTACTTC.

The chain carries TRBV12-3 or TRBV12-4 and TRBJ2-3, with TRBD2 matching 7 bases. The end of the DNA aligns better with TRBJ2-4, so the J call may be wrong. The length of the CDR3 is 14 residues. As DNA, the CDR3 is TGTGCCAGCAGGGGGGGGGGTGCGGGAGACACTCAGTACTTC. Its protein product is CASRGGGAGDTQYF.